This paragraph covers one TCR beta chain sequence. As yet, its antigen is unknown. TCRalpha and TCRbeta libraries used 5'RACE with constant-segment primers and UMIs. TCRdb passed the 5' RACE reads through MiXCR, listing each CDR3 protein once. The sample has fewer than 250,000 distinct CDR3 sequences; more than 9% are singletons. The data are from a study of T-cell memory formation after mild COVID-19. Study as a whole: Across donors, TCR clusters were largely donor specific. General study findings and limits: Clones which contracted sat mainly in CM and EM if CD4+, and in EMRA if CD8+. While clones contracting from day 15 to 85 were balanced between CD4 and CD8, later expanders leaned CD4+.

This clonotype was obtained from a man aged 18 to 30 who had mild COVID-19 (a few samples of this study predate the infection). Cell type and time point are not known. Material: PBMCs or a T cell subset sorted from them (not recorded which).

CDR3 amino acids: CSAGDRGSGYTF. CDR3 sequence (DNA): TGCAGTGCGGGGGACAGAGGCTCTGGCTACACCTTC. The gene calls are TRBV20-1 and TRBJ1-2, with TRBD1 matching over 7 bases. Trimming cost V 6 bases and J 7 bases; bases outside gene matches: 8. Germline-derived CDR1 and CDR2 are DFQATT and SNEGSKA (reference sequence). This CDR3 comprises 12 residues.